Here is one TCR beta chain with its context. The antigen remains unidentified. Each TRB cDNA library was prepared by 5' RACE (with UMI labels). TCRdb reanalyzed the 5' RACE reads, giving one entry per CDR3 protein sequence and no DNA. This sample contains tens of thousands of distinct CDR3 sequences. The length of the CDR3 is 21 residues. Germline assignment: CDR1 SGHRS and CDR2 YFSETQ. The data were taken from a study of CXCR3-negative and CXCR3-positive naive CD8 T cells. The study's findings and limits: Similar TRBV-TRBJ usage was seen in naive cells (both CXCR3-negative and CXCR3-positive), but memory cells differed. Naive subsets expressed similar surface CD5; TRB CDR3 features served to infer TCR strength.

Sequencing was done on a sample of memory CD8+ T cells from blood. The chain is built from TRBV5-1 and TRBJ2-3; no DNA is available, so the TRBD1 call from TCRdb remains unchecked. The sequence derives from a human donor in good health. Some clones in this sample may be carry-over from other donors' samples. The CDR3 reads CASSLAGLTPNRGSSTDTQYF.